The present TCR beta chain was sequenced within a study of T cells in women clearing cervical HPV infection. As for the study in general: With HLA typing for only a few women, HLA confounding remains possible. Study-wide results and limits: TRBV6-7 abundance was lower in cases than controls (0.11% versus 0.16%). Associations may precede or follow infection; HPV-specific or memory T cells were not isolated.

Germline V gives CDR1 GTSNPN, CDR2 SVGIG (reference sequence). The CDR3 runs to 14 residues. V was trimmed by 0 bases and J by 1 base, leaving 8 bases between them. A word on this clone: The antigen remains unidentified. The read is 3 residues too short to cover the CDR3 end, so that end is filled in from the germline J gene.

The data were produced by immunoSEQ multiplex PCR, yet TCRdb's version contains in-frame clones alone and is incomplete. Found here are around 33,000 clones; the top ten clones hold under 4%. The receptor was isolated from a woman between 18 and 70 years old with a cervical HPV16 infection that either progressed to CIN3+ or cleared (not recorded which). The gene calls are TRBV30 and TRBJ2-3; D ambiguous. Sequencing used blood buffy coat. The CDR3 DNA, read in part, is TGTGCCTGGAGTGTACGGTTCCGCACAGATACG. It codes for CAWSVRFRTDT. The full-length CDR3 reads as CAWSVRFRTDTQYF.